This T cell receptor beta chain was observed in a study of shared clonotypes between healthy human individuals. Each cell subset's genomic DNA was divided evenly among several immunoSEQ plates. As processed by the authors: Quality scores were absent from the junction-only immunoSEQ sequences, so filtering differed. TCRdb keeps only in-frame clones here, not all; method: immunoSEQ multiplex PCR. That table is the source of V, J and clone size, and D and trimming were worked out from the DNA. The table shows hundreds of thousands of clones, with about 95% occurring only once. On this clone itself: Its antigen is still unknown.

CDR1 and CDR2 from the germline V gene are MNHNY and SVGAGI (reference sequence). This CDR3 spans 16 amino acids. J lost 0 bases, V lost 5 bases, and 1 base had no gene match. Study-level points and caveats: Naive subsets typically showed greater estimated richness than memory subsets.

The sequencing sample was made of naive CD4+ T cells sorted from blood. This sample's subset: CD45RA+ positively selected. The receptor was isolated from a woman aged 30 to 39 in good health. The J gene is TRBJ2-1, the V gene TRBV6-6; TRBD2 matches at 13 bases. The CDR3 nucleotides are TGTGCCAGCAGTCGGACTAGCGGGGGCTCCTACAATGAGCAGTTCTTC. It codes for CASSRTSGGSYNEQFF.